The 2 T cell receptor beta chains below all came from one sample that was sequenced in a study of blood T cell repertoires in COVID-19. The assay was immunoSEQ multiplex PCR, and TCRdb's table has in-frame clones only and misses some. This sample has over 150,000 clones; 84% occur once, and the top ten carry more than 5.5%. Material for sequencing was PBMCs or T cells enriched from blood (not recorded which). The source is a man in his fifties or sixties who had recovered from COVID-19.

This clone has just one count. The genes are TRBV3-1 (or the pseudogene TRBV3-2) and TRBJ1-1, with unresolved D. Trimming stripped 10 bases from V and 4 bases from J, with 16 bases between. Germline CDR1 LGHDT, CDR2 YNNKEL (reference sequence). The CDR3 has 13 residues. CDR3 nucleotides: TGTGCCACCCTTTCCCTTGGAGGCACTGAAGCTTTCTTT. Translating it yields CATLSLGGTEAFF.

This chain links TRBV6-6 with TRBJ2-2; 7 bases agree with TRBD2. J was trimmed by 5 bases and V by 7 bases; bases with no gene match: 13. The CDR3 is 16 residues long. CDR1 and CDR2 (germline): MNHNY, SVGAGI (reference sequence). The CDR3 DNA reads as TGTGCCAGCACCACCCACGGGCGGGGGTTGACCGGGGAGCTGTTTTTT. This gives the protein CASTTHGRGLTGELFF.